The 24 T cell receptor beta chains below come from one sample, sequenced in a study of OX40 agonist ivuxolimab in advanced cancers. Produced via immunoSEQ multiplex PCR; TCRdb's table is partial and in-frame only. The sample lists some 22,000 clones, around 90% seen once, with 9.6% in the top ten. The sample consisted of CD4+ or CD8+ T cells sorted from blood, taken in a trial of the OX40 agonist ivuxolimab. The receptors shown here come from an adult with an advanced solid tumor such as melanoma, head and neck, liver or kidney cancer.

CDR3 in DNA: TGTGCCAGCAGCTTCAACTGGGGAGAGACCCAGTACTTC. It yields the protein CASSFNWGETQYF. The gene calls are TRBV7-2 and TRBJ2-5; D call uncertain. The germline V gene has CDR1 SGHTA and CDR2 FQGNSA. CDR3 length equals 13 residues. Trimming cost V 3 bases and J 4 bases, with 9 bases left between them.

The chain links TRBV28 to TRBJ2-7, with D perhaps TRBD1 (6 bases). The germline V and J ends were trimmed by 3 bases and 7 bases, with 13 bases remaining between them. The CDR3 has 13 residues. Germline CDR1 MDHEN, CDR2 SYDVKM. The DNA for the CDR3 is TGTGCCAGCAGTTTTGGAGGCAGGGGAGAGCAGTACTTC. Its translation is CASSFGGRGEQYF.

The V and J genes are TRBV7-2 and TRBJ1-1; tentative D call: TRBD1 (5 bases). Germline values: CDR1 SGHTA, CDR2 FQGNSA. V lost 3 bases to trimming and J lost 4 bases, with 12 bases between them. This CDR3 region has 14 residues. In DNA form, the CDR3 reads TGTGCCAGCAGCTTGGTAGGGGCCAGCACTGAAGCTTTCTTT. This encodes CASSLVGASTEAFF.

V and J are TRBV5-1 and TRBJ2-2; TRBD1 agrees at 9 bases. V gave up 4 bases and J gave up 4 bases; unmatched junction bases: 8. Germline CDR1 reads SGHRS; CDR2 reads YFSETQ. The CDR3 runs to 16 residues. DNA of the CDR3: TGCGCCAGCAGCGGGGCCGGGACAGGGATCACCGGGGAGCTGTTTTTT. Amino acid sequence: CASSGAGTGITGELFF.

CDR3 residues: CASTGRGLSNQPQHF. Here the CDR3 DNA reads TGTGCCAGTACCGGCAGGGGGCTAAGCAATCAGCCCCAGCATTTT. The chain combines TRBV19 with TRBJ1-5; 8 bases map to TRBD1. The V and J ends lost 7 bases and 1 base, in that order; junction bases with no gene match: 6. The germline CDR1 and CDR2 sequences are LNHDA and SQIVND (reference sequence). The CDR3 is made up of 15 amino acids.

The chain employs TRBV6-5 and TRBJ1-2, with TRBD1 matching 7 bases. The CDR3 sequence is 14 residues long. Per the germline V gene, CDR1 is MNHEY and CDR2 is SVGAGI. V trimming: 7 bases; J trimming: 8 bases; junction bases outside the gene matches: 13. In nucleotides, the CDR3 is TGTGCCAGCACTCCCAGGGGGGGGGCTGGCGGCTACACCTTC. Translating it yields CASTPRGGAGGYTF.

In this sample, this clone turned up once. The chain recombines TRBV5-1 with TRBJ2-1; perhaps TRBD2 as D (6 bases). CDR3 length: 16 amino acids. Germline values: CDR1 SGHRS, CDR2 YFSETQ. The germline V and J ends were trimmed by 0 bases and 4 bases, with 14 bases remaining between them. Here the CDR3 DNA reads TGCGCCAGCAGCTTGGAGGCGGGATCGGGGTACAATGAGCAGTTCTTC. It is translated as CASSLEAGSGYNEQFF.

This chain links TRBV19 with TRBJ1-4; D may be TRBD1 (5 bases). Germline V gene sequence: CDR1 LNHDA, CDR2 SQIVND (reference sequence). Deletions cut 5 bases from V and 3 bases from J, with 13 bases between. This CDR3 has 15 residues. The DNA for the CDR3 is TGTGCCAGTAGTGCCGGGACCCGACCTAATGAAAAACTGTTTTTT. Amino acid sequence: CASSAGTRPNEKLFF.

This chain connects TRBV5-4 to TRBJ2-7; D remains unclear. The CDR3 extends over 15 amino acids. Germline loops: CDR1 SGHNT, CDR2 YYREEE (reference sequence). Trimming removed 0 bases from V and 3 bases from J, with 13 bases in between. CDR3 sequence: CASSLVADLGYEQYF. The CDR3, as DNA: TGTGCCAGCAGCTTGGTGGCAGACCTTGGCTACGAGCAGTACTTC. The full variable domain, its missing parts supplied by reference TRBV5-4 and TRBJ2-7, is ETGVTQSPTHLIKTRGQQVTLRCSSQSGHNTVSWYQQALGQGPQFIFQYYREEENGRGNFPPRFSGLQFPNYSSELNVNALELDDSALYLCASSLVADLGYEQYFGPGTRLTVT.

The chain has TRBV9 and TRBJ2-3; the D gene is possibly TRBD2 (6 bases). CDR3 length: 18 amino acids. Trimming removed 2 bases from V and 3 bases from J, with 22 bases in between. Per the germline V gene, CDR1 is SGDLS and CDR2 is YYNGEE. The CDR3 bases are TGTGCCAGCAGCGTGGGAGGTGGGCTAGCGAGAATTACAGATACGCAGTATTTT. Translated: CASSVGGGLARITDTQYF. The complete variable domain, with remaining parts taken from reference TRBV9 and TRBJ2-3, reads DSGVTQTPKHLITATGQRVTLRCSPRSGDLSVYWYQQSLDQGLQFLIQYYNGEERAKGNILERFSAQQFPDLHSELNLSSLELGDSALYFCASSVGGGLARITDTQYFGPGTRLTVL.

In nucleotides, the CDR3 is TGTGCCAGCAGTCTGTACCAAGAGACCCAGTACTTC. Its translation is CASSLYQETQYF. This chain uses TRBV2 with TRBJ2-5; D remains unclear. CDR1 and CDR2 (germline): SNHLY, FYNNEI. The V end lost 5 bases, the J end lost 0 bases, and 4 bases lay between the germline ends. The CDR3 loop spans 12 amino acids.

This clone was seen only a few times. This chain links TRBV5-1 with TRBJ2-1; a weak D match, TRBD1 (7 bases). The CDR3 is 13 residues long. The germline CDR1 and CDR2 sequences are SGHRS and YFSETQ. Trimming cost V 2 bases and J 10 bases, with 13 bases left between them. Here the CDR3 reads CASSFQGGLEQFF. In DNA form, the CDR3 reads TGCGCCAGCAGCTTCCAGGGGGGTTTGGAGCAGTTCTTC.

This sequence joins TRBV5-5 and TRBJ2-3; TRBD2 might be the D (5 bases). The germline gives CDR1 SGHKS, CDR2 YYEKEE (reference sequence). This CDR3 has 15 residues. The V end lost 4 bases, the J end lost 1 base, and 13 bases lay between the germline ends. This CDR3 reads CASSPTTAGTDTQYF. The CDR3, as DNA: TGTGCCAGCAGCCCTACTACAGCGGGCACAGATACGCAGTATTTT. The complete variable domain, with remaining parts taken from reference TRBV5-5 and TRBJ2-3, reads DAGVTQSPTHLIKTRGQQVTLRCSPISGHKSVSWYQQVLGQGPQFIFQYYEKEERGRGNFPDRFSARQFPNYSSELNVNALLLGDSALYLCASSPTTAGTDTQYFGPGTRLTVL.

The chain uses TRBV6-6 and TRBJ1-1; D not resolved. The CDR3 has 14 residues. Per germline, CDR1 MNHNY and CDR2 SVGAGI (reference sequence). V dropped 6 bases and J dropped 1 base, with 12 bases sitting between them. CDR3 sequence (DNA): TGTGCCAGCAGCCATCCTGGCCAGAACACTGAAGCTTTCTTT. It specifies CASSHPGQNTEAFF.

The J gene is TRBJ2-2, the V gene TRBV7-2, with TRBD2 matching over 8 bases. In germline, CDR1 is SGHTA, CDR2 FQGNSA. The CDR3 length is 18 residues. Trimming cost V 3 bases and J 1 base; bases outside gene matches: 10. The CDR3 DNA reads TGTGCCAGCAGCTTTCTGGCGGGAGGAGCTTTGAACACCGGGGAGCTGTTTTTT. As protein: CASSFLAGGALNTGELFF.

The rearrangement links TRBV6-5 to TRBJ1-2, with a possible D match to TRBD1 (5 bases). The CDR3 covers 15 residues. Germline loops: CDR1 MNHEY, CDR2 SVGAGI. The ends were cut back, 5 bases at V and 6 bases at J, with 19 bases in the middle. The CDR3 loop is CASSAPGRGGDGYTF. Written as DNA, the CDR3 is TGTGCCAGCAGTGCCCCGGGTAGGGGTGGGGATGGCTACACCTTC.

In its sample, this clone was seen a few times. The gene calls are TRBV6-5 and TRBJ1-1; D is unresolved. Germline V CDR1 and CDR2: MNHEY, SVGAGI. V shed 0 bases and J shed 0 bases, with 8 bases lying between them. The CDR3 is 15 residues long. DNA for the CDR3: TGTGCCAGCAGTTACTCCGGGTCTATGAACACTGAAGCTTTCTTT. Amino acid sequence: CASSYSGSMNTEAFF.

This chain joins TRBV7-2 and TRBJ1-4, with TRBD1 matching 7 bases. This CDR3 region has 14 residues. Germline V gene sequence: CDR1 SGHTA, CDR2 FQGNSA. Trimming took 4 bases from V and 4 from J; bases not matched to a gene: 3. The CDR3 DNA sequence: TGTGCCAGCAGCTATGACAGGGTTAATGAAAAACTGTTTTTT. This codes for CASSYDRVNEKLFF.

V and J are TRBV4-1 and TRBJ1-2; D unresolved. Germline-derived CDR1 and CDR2 are MGHRA and YSYEKL. Between the trimmed V and J ends, which lost 1 base and 6 bases, there was a span of 18 bases. CDR3 length: 16 residues. CDR3: CASSQVSRQLHHGYTF. For the CDR3, the DNA is TGCGCCAGCAGCCAAGTCTCCAGGCAGTTACACCATGGCTACACCTTC.

The chain recombines TRBV19 with TRBJ2-2, with 8 nucleotides matching TRBD1. Germline V lookup: CDR1 LNHDA, CDR2 SQIVND (reference sequence). V gave up 4 bases and J gave up 4 bases; unmatched junction bases: 5. The length of the CDR3 is 15 residues. The CDR3 DNA reads TGTGCCAGTAGTACAGGACAGGGCACCACCGGGGAGCTGTTTTTT. Its protein product is CASSTGQGTTGELFF.

V and J are TRBV30 and TRBJ1-2, with D perhaps matching TRBD1 (6 bases). The CDR3 length is 11 residues. Deletions cut 7 bases from V and 7 bases from J, with 13 bases between. Germline values: CDR1 GTSNPN, CDR2 SVGIG (reference sequence). CDR3 bases: TGTGCCTCCGAGGGGGGGGGTGGCTACACCTTC. Amino acid sequence: CASEGGGGYTF.

CDR3 sequence reads: CASSSQRDQPQHF. CDR3 bases: TGTGCCAGCAGCTCTCAAAGGGACCAGCCCCAGCATTTT. This chain uses TRBV7-2 with TRBJ1-5, with a possible D match to TRBD1 (5 bases). The V end was cut by 4 bases, the J end by 7 bases, with 11 bases between. The CDR3 extends over 13 amino acids. In germline, CDR1 is SGHTA, CDR2 FQGNSA. Based on the CDR3 plus reference TRBV7-2 and TRBJ1-5, the full variable domain is GAGVSQSPSNKVTEKGKDVELRCDPISGHTALYWYRQSLGQGLEFLIYFQGNSAPDKSGLPSDRFSAERTGGSVSTLTIQRTQQEDSAVYLCASSSQRDQPQHFGDGTRLSIL.

The chain joins TRBV5-6 to TRBJ2-5; 9 bases line up with TRBD2. The tail of the sequence fits TRBJ2-7 better, so the J call may be wrong. The germline V gene has CDR1 SGHDT and CDR2 YYEEEE. The CDR3 length is 14 residues. CDR3 in DNA: TGTGCCAGCAGCTCCTCGACTAGCGGCTACGAGCAGTACTTC. As protein: CASSSSTSGYEQYF.

This clone was detected only a few times. The rearrangement joins TRBV6-5 to TRBJ1-1, with D unclear. V lost 4 bases, J lost 2 bases, and 14 bases lay in between. The CDR3 consists of 15 residues. Germline loops: CDR1 MNHEY, CDR2 SVGAGI. CDR3 sequence (DNA): TGTGCCAGCAGTTCCGGTGGAACCGCAAACACTGAAGCTTTCTTT. Translated, it gives CASSSGGTANTEAFF.